The 14 T cell receptor beta chains listed next were all sequenced from one sample in a study of metastatic and nonmetastatic thyroid tumors. No patient received treatment before thyroid surgery. TCRdb re-analyzed the PCR reads through MiXCR. The sample lists roughly 12,000 clones, approximately 35% occurring once. The sample consisted of tumor tissue. These receptors were collected from a female donor with papillary thyroid cancer or a benign thyroid nodule (not recorded which). Some clones in this sample may be carry-over from other donors' samples.

This clone was picked up a small number of times. This sequence joins TRBV6-4 and TRBJ1-2, with no clear D. V dropped 2 bases and J dropped 10 bases, with 17 bases sitting between them. Germline CDR1 MRHNA, CDR2 SNTAGT. This CDR3 has 14 amino acids. The CDR3 spells CASSDRYSDGVYTF. CDR3 coding DNA: TGTGCCAGCAGTGACCGGTACTCGGACGGAGTCTACACCTTC.

The chain has TRBV20-1 and TRBJ2-7; D remains unclear. Trimming stripped 0 bases from V and 0 bases from J, with 9 bases between. CDR3 length: 14 amino acids. The germline V gene encodes CDR1 DFQATT and CDR2 SNEGSKA (reference sequence). The DNA of the CDR3 is TGCAGTGCTAGAGATAGGCGGATCTCCTACGAGCAGTACTTC. It yields the protein CSARDRRISYEQYF.

V usage is TRBV5-6 and J usage is TRBJ2-1; 12 bases are shared with TRBD2. The V gene end was trimmed by 3 bases and the J gene end by 10 bases; junction bases not matched to a gene: 11. The CDR3 totals 16 residues. Germline CDR1 is SGHDT and CDR2 is YYEEEE. CDR3 sequence reads: CASSWGTSGWRLEQFF. The CDR3 region has the DNA TGTGCCAGCAGCTGGGGGACTAGCGGGTGGCGGCTGGAGCAGTTCTTC.

This clone is deemed medium-sized. The same CDR3 is also encoded by other DNA sequences in this sample. The gene calls are TRBV20-1 and TRBJ2-3, with TRBD1 identical over 9 bases. Trimming took 1 base from V and 8 from J; bases not matched to a gene: 13. CDR1 is DFQATT, CDR2 SNEGSKA, per germline (reference sequence). The CDR3 consists of 16 residues. The CDR3 region has the DNA TGCAGTGCTAGAGCCCGGGACAGGGCGGGAGTGGGTACGCAGTATTTT. This encodes CSARARDRAGVGTQYF.

This clone turned up a few times. The chain combines TRBV6-2 or TRBV6-3 with TRBJ1-2, with a weak D call TRBD1 (6 bases). V was trimmed by 10 bases and J by 6 bases, leaving 21 bases between them. CDR3 length: 14 residues. Germline V gene lookup returns CDR1 MNHEY and CDR2 SVGEGT. CDR3 sequence (DNA): TGTGCCAACAGAACCTTCGACAGGTCGAATGGCTACACCTTC. Its protein is CANRTFDRSNGYTF.

This clone was detected ten times or more. The chain combines TRBV20-1 with TRBJ2-5, with 12 bases lining up with TRBD2. The CDR3 runs 13 residues. The ends lost 5 bases at V and 5 bases at J; junction bases unmatched: 3. CDR1 is DFQATT, CDR2 SNEGSKA, per germline (reference sequence). The CDR3 region has the DNA TGCAGTGCTCTAGCGGGGGGGCGCGAGACCCAGTACTTC. Protein sequence: CSALAGGRETQYF.

The chain recombines TRBV6-1 with TRBJ2-2; 14 nucleotides match TRBD2. Germline V CDR1 and CDR2: MNHNS, SASEGT. CDR3 length: 15 residues. The V and J ends lost 7 bases and 7 bases, in that order; junction bases with no gene match: 5. The CDR3 coding sequence is TGTGCCAGCAAGGGACTAGCGGGAGAGGTCGGGGAGCTGTTTTTT. Its protein is CASKGLAGEVGELFF.

The V and J genes are TRBV28 and TRBJ2-1; D gene uncertain. Per the germline V gene, CDR1 is MDHEN and CDR2 is SYDVKM. The CDR3 spans 12 residues. Trimming left V 6 bases short and J 14 bases short, with 17 bases between. This CDR3 is CASSPQTPLKFF. In DNA form, the CDR3 reads TGTGCCAGCAGCCCCCAGACTCCTCTTAAGTTCTTC.

The chain recombines TRBV12-3 or TRBV12-4 with TRBJ1-2; no firm D call. This CDR3 has 11 residues. Trimming removed 10 bases from V and 7 bases from J, with 13 bases in between. The CDR3 reads CAISTSCGYTF. DNA for the CDR3: TGTGCCATCAGCACGTCGTGTGGCTACACCTTC.

This clone was seen many times. The V call is TRBV5-1, the J call TRBJ1-1; the match to TRBD1 covers 8 bases. This CDR3 region has 15 residues. Germline CDR1 and CDR2: SGHRS and YFSETQ. Trimming removed 0 bases from V and 1 base from J; junction bases left unmatched: 2. CDR3 DNA sequence: TGCGCCAGCAGCTTGGTTCAGGGGGCGAACACTGAAGCTTTCTTT. This translates into CASSLVQGANTEAFF. Filled out from reference TRBV5-1 and TRBJ1-1, the complete variable domain reads KAGVTQTPRYLIKTRGQQVTLSCSPISGHRSVSWYQQTPGQGLQFLFEYFSETQRNKGNFPGRFSGRQFSNSRSEMNVSTLELGDSALYLCASSLVQGANTEAFFGQGTRLTVV.

This clone was detected ten times or more. The junction shows a germline mismatch at one end, possibly a read error. This chain uses TRBV7-9 with TRBJ1-5; D ambiguous. The CDR3 spans 13 residues. CDR1 and CDR2 from the germline V gene are SEHNR and FQNEAQ (reference sequence). CDR3 DNA: TGTGTCAGCAGCTTAGGCCTCAATCAGCCCCAGCATTTT. Translation gives CVSSLGLNQPQHF.

There are a few counts of this clone. The genes are TRBV20-1 and TRBJ2-5; D remains unclear. Germline CDR1 is DFQATT and CDR2 is SNEGSKA (reference sequence). Trimming left V 5 bases short and J 4 bases short, with 17 bases between. This CDR3 region has 14 residues. The chain's CDR3 is CSAPSVVATETQYF. The CDR3 DNA reads as TGCAGTGCTCCATCGGTGGTTGCCACAGAGACCCAGTACTTC.

This clone is medium-sized in the sample. This sequence joins TRBV7-2 and TRBJ1-1; TRBD1 agrees at 9 bases. This CDR3 has 14 residues. The J segment lost 6 bases and the V segment lost 3 bases, leaving 5 bases of the junction unmatched. The germline CDR1 and CDR2 sequences are SGHTA and FQGNSA. The CDR3 reads CASSFQTGGAEAFF. The CDR3, as DNA: TGTGCCAGCAGCTTTCAGACAGGGGGGGCTGAAGCTTTCTTT.

V is TRBV14 and J is TRBJ2-3; D is perhaps TRBD2 (6 bases). The CDR3 is 17 residues long. The V gene's germline CDR1 is SGHDN and CDR2 FVKESK. Trimming shortened V by 0 bases and J by 0 bases, and 13 bases separated the two germline ends. Written as DNA, the CDR3 is TGTGCCAGCAGCCAAGATGTGGCTAGCGTAAGCACAGATACGCAGTATTTT. This encodes CASSQDVASVSTDTQYF.